This record looks at one T cell receptor (beta chain) sequence and its context. V shed 5 bases, J shed 2 bases, and the junction held 3 bases outside the gene matches. Germline values: CDR1 MNHEY, CDR2 SMNVEV (reference sequence). The CDR3 is 14 amino acids. This specimen comes from a study of blood T cell repertoires in COVID-19. Study details: Donors in the United States, Italy and Spain gave samples during acute or convalescent COVID-19.

Profiling relied on immunoSEQ multiplex PCR, and the TCRdb table lists in-frame clones only, not all of them. The table has about 410,000 clones, around 86% seen once. The chain combines TRBV27 with TRBJ1-1; 9 bases line up with TRBD1. The source is a woman aged 25-40 years with active or convalescent COVID-19. The specimen sequenced was peripheral blood. Here the CDR3 DNA reads TGTGCCAGCAGTGGACAGGGGACTAACACTGAAGCTTTCTTT. It yields the protein CASSGQGTNTEAFF.